One sample yielded the 26 T cell receptor beta chains listed below, sequenced in a study of T cell changes during pregnancy in multiple sclerosis. Method: immunoSEQ multiplex PCR; TCRdb's copy keeps in-frame clones and lacks some. Among approximately 59,000 clones listed, around 90% were seen once. Sequenced here: peripheral blood, sampled in the third trimester of pregnancy. Receptors originate from a female donor in good health, enrolled as a control in a pregnancy study.

V gene TRBV28 combines with J gene TRBJ1-2, with D hard to call. V gave up 7 bases and J gave up 4 bases, with 10 bases separating them. Germline V gene data show CDR1 as MDHEN and CDR2 as SYDVKM. The CDR3 covers 12 residues. CDR3 residues: CASTRATYGYTF. The CDR3 nucleotides read TGTGCCAGCACGAGGGCAACCTATGGCTACACCTTC.

This chain uses TRBV29-1 with TRBJ2-2, with D unclear. Trimming left V 3 bases short and J 5 bases short, with 7 bases between. This CDR3 has 12 amino acids. Germline-derived CDR1 and CDR2 are SQVTM and ANQGSEA. The CDR3 DNA follows: TGCAGCGTTGAGGTTAGAACCGGGGAGCTGTTTTTT. Its translation: CSVEVRTGELFF.

V and J are TRBV5-5 and TRBJ2-7; maybe TRBD1 (8 bases). V gave up 4 bases and J gave up 4 bases, with 15 bases separating them. The CDR3 consists of 14 residues. Germline-derived CDR1 and CDR2 are SGHKS and YYEKEE (reference sequence). The CDR3 protein is CASSSGTGLYEQYF. The CDR3 DNA sequence: TGTGCCAGCAGCAGCGGGACAGGCCTTTACGAGCAGTACTTC.

Written as DNA, the CDR3 is TGTGCCTCCGGTGACTACGAGCAGTACTTC. This gives the protein CASGDYEQYF. The V gene is TRBV11-2, the J gene TRBJ2-7, with unresolved D. Between the trimmed V and J ends, which lost 11 bases and 3 bases, there was a span of 8 bases. CDR1 is SGHAT and CDR2 is FQNNGV in the germline V gene. The CDR3 runs to 10 residues.

V and J are TRBV5-1 and TRBJ2-2, with D tentatively TRBD1 (5 bases). The CDR3 contains 14 residues. V was clipped by 4 bases and J by 2 bases, with 9 bases between them. The V gene's germline CDR1 is SGHRS and CDR2 YFSETQ. Here the CDR3 reads CASSPQGNTGELFF. CDR3 bases: TGCGCCAGCAGCCCGCAGGGTAACACCGGGGAGCTGTTTTTT.

The rearrangement uses TRBV18 and TRBJ1-2; D not resolved. This CDR3 has 17 residues. In germline, CDR1 is KGHSH, CDR2 LQKENI. With 3 bases removed from V and 8 bases from J, the gap between germline ends came to 25 bases. The CDR3 sequence: CASSPVFVDTGGNGYTF. DNA for the CDR3: TGTGCCAGCTCACCTGTGTTCGTCGACACGGGAGGGAACGGCTACACCTTC.

Only one count was recorded for this clone. DNA of the CDR3: TGCAGCGTCTGGACAGGGGGTACCTACGAGCAGTACTTC. It codes for CSVWTGGTYEQYF. The J gene is TRBJ2-7, the V gene TRBV29-1, with TRBD1 matching 10 bases. V was pared by 6 bases and J by 2 bases, with 4 bases of the junction left unmatched. The length of the CDR3 is 13 residues. Per germline, CDR1 SQVTM and CDR2 ANQGSEA.

The CDR3 DNA reads TGTGCCAGCAGCCGGGGCGGTAGCGGTACAGATACGCAGTATTTT. Residues: CASSRGGSGTDTQYF. This chain connects TRBV5-5 to TRBJ2-3, with D perhaps TRBD2 (6 bases). Germline lookup yields CDR1 SGHKS and CDR2 YYEKEE (reference sequence). The CDR3 totals 15 residues. V shed 4 bases and J shed 3 bases, with 15 bases lying between them.

The chain carries TRBV11-2 and TRBJ2-7; TRBD1 matches 7 bases. The V and J ends lost 5 bases and 5 bases, in that order; junction bases with no gene match: 18. The CDR3 runs to 17 residues. Germline CDR1 is SGHAT and CDR2 is FQNNGV. CDR3 residues: CASSLLAATGKGDEQYF. DNA of the CDR3: TGTGCCAGCAGCCTCTTAGCCGCGACAGGGAAGGGCGACGAGCAGTACTTC.

This chain joins TRBV5-1 and TRBJ2-1; 7 bases align to TRBD2. The V and J ends lost 7 bases and 7 bases, in that order; junction bases with no gene match: 14. The germline gives CDR1 SGHRS, CDR2 YFSETQ. The CDR3 is 15 residues long. The CDR3 is CASFSNIGGVNEQFF. The CDR3 DNA is TGCGCCAGCTTCTCCAACATTGGGGGGGTAAATGAGCAGTTCTTC.

This CDR3 is CASSPMTGDYGYTF. The CDR3, as DNA: TGTGCCAGCTCACCGATGACAGGAGACTATGGCTACACCTTC. This rearrangement joins TRBV18 to TRBJ1-2; TRBD1 is a possible D gene (6 bases). Per germline, CDR1 KGHSH and CDR2 LQKENI. The CDR3 extends over 14 amino acids. The V end was cut by 3 bases, the J end by 3 bases, with 11 bases between.

The V call is TRBV15, the J call TRBJ1-3, with D uncertain. Deletions cut 4 bases from V and 0 bases from J, with 7 bases between. Germline values: CDR1 LNHNV, CDR2 YYDKDF (reference sequence). CDR3 length equals 14 residues. The CDR3 nucleotides read TGTGCCACCAGCATGCAGTTCTCTGGAAACACCATATATTTT. It encodes CATSMQFSGNTIYF.

The chain recombines TRBV27 with TRBJ2-7; 10 bases align to TRBD1. The CDR3 contains 16 residues. Germline values: CDR1 MNHEY, CDR2 SMNVEV (reference sequence). Unmatched junction bases numbered 11, after V lost 5 bases and J lost 4 bases. The CDR3 loop reads CASSPRTGQGGYEQYF. The CDR3 DNA reads TGTGCCAGCAGTCCTCGGACCGGACAGGGGGGATACGAGCAGTACTTC.

The rearrangement uses TRBV19 and TRBJ2-3; a weak D match, TRBD1 (6 bases). The germline V and J ends were trimmed by 6 bases and 5 bases, with 18 bases remaining between them. The CDR3 covers 15 residues. CDR1 is LNHDA and CDR2 is SQIVND in the germline V gene (reference sequence). The CDR3 DNA follows: TGTGCCAGTAGCTCTACAGGGCCGAAAAGAGATACGCAGTATTTT. This sequence encodes CASSSTGPKRDTQYF.

This CDR3 is CASSPKLMTGASNQPQHF. The DNA for the CDR3 is TGTGCCAGCTCACCAAAACTAATGACAGGGGCGAGCAATCAGCCCCAGCATTTT. The chain couples TRBV18 to TRBJ1-5; 8 bases fit TRBD1. Germline trimming cut 2 bases from V and 1 base from J; bases unmatched to any gene: 10. CDR3 length: 18 amino acids. CDR1 and CDR2 from the germline V gene are KGHSH and LQKENI.

V gene TRBV19 combines with J gene TRBJ2-1, with D perhaps matching TRBD2 (7 bases). Trimming shortened V by 2 bases and J by 0 bases, and 14 bases separated the two germline ends. Per the germline V gene, CDR1 is LNHDA and CDR2 is SQIVND (reference sequence). CDR3 length: 17 amino acids. The chain's CDR3 is CASSIQARGRSYNEQFF. DNA of the CDR3: TGTGCCAGTAGTATACAGGCGCGGGGGCGCTCCTACAATGAGCAGTTCTTC.

The chain combines TRBV4-2 with TRBJ1-6; the match to TRBD1 covers 7 bases. J lost 10 bases, V lost 4 bases, and 10 bases had no gene match. Per the germline V gene, CDR1 is LGHNA and CDR2 is YNFKEQ. This CDR3 region has 15 residues. This chain's CDR3 is CASSPKTGPGSPLHF. The CDR3 region has the DNA TGTGCCAGCAGCCCCAAGACAGGGCCCGGGTCACCCCTCCACTTT.

This clone appeared a few times. This chain connects TRBV6-6 to TRBJ1-1, with 7 bases aligning to TRBD1. Losses at the gene ends were 6 bases for V and 3 bases for J; bases not matched to a gene: 7. Germline V gives CDR1 MNHNY, CDR2 SVGAGI (reference sequence). The CDR3 spans 14 residues. The CDR3 DNA reads as TGTGCCAGCAGGGACAGGTCGGGAGACACTGAAGCTTTCTTT. It specifies CASRDRSGDTEAFF.

This rearrangement joins TRBV11-2 to TRBJ2-5; 10 bases match TRBD2. The germline V gene has CDR1 SGHAT and CDR2 FQNNGV. J was trimmed by 5 bases and V by 6 bases; bases with no gene match: 6. CDR3 size: 14 residues. The chain's CDR3 is CASRNSGGRETQYF. CDR3 DNA sequence: TGTGCCAGCAGAAATAGCGGGGGGAGGGAGACCCAGTACTTC.

The rearrangement links TRBV2 to TRBJ2-2; D possibly corresponds to TRBD1 (5 bases). Germline V gene data show CDR1 as SNHLY and CDR2 as FYNNEI. The CDR3 is made up of 15 amino acids. V lost 6 bases to trimming and J lost 1 base, with 12 bases between them. CDR3 bases: TGTGCCAGCAGCGCCCTGGGGCAGAACACCGGGGAGCTGTTTTTT. Its translation is CASSALGQNTGELFF.

The chain carries TRBV10-3 and TRBJ2-3; 9 nucleotides align to TRBD2. V dropped 5 bases and J dropped 1; count of bases not matched to a gene: 4. This CDR3 has 15 amino acids. The germline gives CDR1 ENHRY, CDR2 SYGVKD. The chain's CDR3 is CAISFASGGTDTQYF. CDR3 nucleotides: TGTGCCATCAGTTTCGCTAGCGGGGGCACAGATACGCAGTATTTT.

The CDR3 here is CASSFGQWETGELFF. DNA for the CDR3: TGCGCCAGCAGCTTTGGACAGTGGGAGACCGGGGAGCTGTTTTTT. This chain uses TRBV5-1 with TRBJ2-2, with a weak D call TRBD1 (6 bases). Germline CDR1 and CDR2: SGHRS and YFSETQ. V gave up 2 bases and J gave up 5 bases, with 13 bases separating them. This CDR3 region has 15 residues.

The chain couples TRBV20-1 to TRBJ2-1; D not certain. The germline V gene has CDR1 DFQATT and CDR2 SNEGSKA (reference sequence). With 4 bases removed from V and 9 bases from J, the gap between germline ends came to 7 bases. This CDR3 has 10 amino acids. The CDR3 loop is CSANGAEQFF. The CDR3 DNA reads TGCAGTGCTAACGGTGCTGAGCAGTTCTTC.

The chain has TRBV30 and TRBJ2-7; tentative D call: TRBD2 (5 bases). The CDR3 is 14 amino acids. The germline gives CDR1 GTSNPN, CDR2 SVGIG (reference sequence). The germline V and J ends were trimmed by 0 bases and 7 bases, with 16 bases remaining between them. The CDR3 DNA reads as TGTGCCTGGAGTGTACGCGGGTTCCTCCTGGAGCAGTACTTC. Translating it yields CAWSVRGFLLEQYF.

This chain links TRBV7-8 with TRBJ1-6; possible D gene TRBD1, 6 bases. Germline V gene data show CDR1 as SGHVS and CDR2 as FQNEAQ. The CDR3 has 15 residues. Trimming pared 2 bases from V and 7 bases from J, leaving 12 bases between. The DNA of the CDR3 is TGTGCCAGCAGCTTAAGGGGGAGAGGGAATTCACCCCTCCACTTT. This sequence encodes CASSLRGRGNSPLHF.

The chain couples TRBV4-3 to TRBJ2-7, with TRBD2 as a possible D gene (6 bases). V lost 0 bases and J 1 base, leaving 13 bases between the germline ends. CDR1 is LGHNA and CDR2 is YSLEER in the germline V gene. CDR3 length: 16 amino acids. The CDR3 protein is CASSQDRDLASYEQYF. The CDR3 DNA follows: TGCGCCAGCAGCCAAGATCGCGACCTAGCGTCCTACGAGCAGTACTTC.